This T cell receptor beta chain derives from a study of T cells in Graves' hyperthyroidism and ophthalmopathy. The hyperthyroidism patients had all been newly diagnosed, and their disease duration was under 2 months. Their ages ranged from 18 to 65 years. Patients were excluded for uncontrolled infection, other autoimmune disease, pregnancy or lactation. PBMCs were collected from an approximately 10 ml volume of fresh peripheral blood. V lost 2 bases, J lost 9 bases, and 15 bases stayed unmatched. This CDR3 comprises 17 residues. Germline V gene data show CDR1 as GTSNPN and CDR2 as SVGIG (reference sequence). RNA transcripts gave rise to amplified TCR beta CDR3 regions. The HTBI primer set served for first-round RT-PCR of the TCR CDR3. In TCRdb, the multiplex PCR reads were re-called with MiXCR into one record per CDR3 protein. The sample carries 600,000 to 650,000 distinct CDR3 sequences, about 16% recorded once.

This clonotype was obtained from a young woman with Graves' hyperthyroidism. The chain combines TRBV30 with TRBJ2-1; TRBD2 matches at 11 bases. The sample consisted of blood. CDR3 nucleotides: TGTGCCTGGAGTCTTGATTTGATAGCGGGAGGGCACAGTGAGCAGTTCTTC. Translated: CAWSLDLIAGGHSEQFF.